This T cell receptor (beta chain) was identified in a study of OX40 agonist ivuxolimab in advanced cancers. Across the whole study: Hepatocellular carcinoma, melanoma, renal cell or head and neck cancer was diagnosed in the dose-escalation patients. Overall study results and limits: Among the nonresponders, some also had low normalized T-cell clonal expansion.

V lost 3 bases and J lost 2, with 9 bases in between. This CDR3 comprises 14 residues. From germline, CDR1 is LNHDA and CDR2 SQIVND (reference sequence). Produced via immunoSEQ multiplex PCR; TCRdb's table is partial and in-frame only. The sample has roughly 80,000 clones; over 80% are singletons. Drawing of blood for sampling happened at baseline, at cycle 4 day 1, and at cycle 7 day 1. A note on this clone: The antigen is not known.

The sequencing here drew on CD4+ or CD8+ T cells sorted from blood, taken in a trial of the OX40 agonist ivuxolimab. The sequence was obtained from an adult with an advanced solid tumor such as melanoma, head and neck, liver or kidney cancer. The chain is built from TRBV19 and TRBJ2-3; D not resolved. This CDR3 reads CASSISEITDTQYF. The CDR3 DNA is TGTGCCAGTAGTATTTCGGAGATCACAGATACGCAGTATTTT.